This TCR beta chain was identified in a study of OX40 agonist ivuxolimab in advanced cancers. The study in broad terms: Ivuxolimab, which targeted the costimulatory receptor OX40 (CD134), was an agonistic, fully human IgG2 monoclonal antibody. The paper describes the monotherapy dose-escalation part (N of about 57 patients) of the phase I trial of ivuxolimab. Prior anti-PD-1, anti-PD-L1 or anti-CTLA-4 therapy was permitted, and about two fifths of dose-escalation patients had received checkpoint inhibitors. Peripheral TCRbeta sequencing was intended to test whether TCR sequence diversity was altered and clonal T-cell expansion was caused by ivuxolimab. The dose-escalation cohort was about 86% male with a mean age of around 64 years, ranging from roughly 20 to 80. Among the roughly 50 dose-escalation patients, about 19 had hepatocellular carcinoma, some 15 melanoma, 9 renal cell carcinoma and 9 head and neck cancer. Partial responses were achieved by three dose-escalation patients, of whom one had hepatocellular carcinoma and two had cutaneous melanoma. Intravenous ivuxolimab was administered to patients every 2 weeks at six dose levels: 0.01, 0.1, 0.3, 1.5, 3 and 10 mg/kg. General findings and caveats noted by the study authors: Low levels of normalized T-cell clonal expansion were also seen in some patients who did not respond. The antigen specificity of the clonally expanded peripheral T cells was not determined. At doses from 0.1 to 3.0 mg/kg, clonal expansion was seen in both CD4+ and CD8+ blood T cells between baseline and week 6. After ivuxolimab, expanded clones were on average more numerous among CD8+ T cells than among CD4+ T cells. In the 0.1-3.0 mg/kg groups, partial responders were among the patients with the lowest normalized peripheral clonal expansion, particularly in CD8+ T cells.

Patients with autoimmune disease history or receiving systemic immunosuppression were excluded from the trial. In every dose cohort, peripheral blood was drawn for TCR sequencing at baseline, cycle 4 day 1, and cycle 7 day 1. The samples were taken from a phase I, first-in-human, multicenter, open-label dose-escalation trial of ivuxolimab. Adults with locally advanced or metastatic head and neck squamous cell, hepatocellular, melanoma or renal cell carcinoma were enrolled in the trial. Before TCR sequencing, CD4+ T cells and CD8+ T cells were sorted from peripheral blood as separate populations. On this clone: Its antigen target is currently unknown. Base qualities are missing; no much larger clone stands one base away.

According to the germline V gene, CDR1 reads SGHRS and CDR2 reads YFSETQ. Relative to germline, V is missing 0 bases and J is missing 1 base, with 3 bases of the junction outside any gene match. The CDR3 goes from the cysteine to the phenylalanine over 17 residues. CDR3 DNA is the only sequence kept; it has 51 bases, read in frame from the first base. To sequence the TCRbeta CDR3 region, genomic DNA was isolated from the sorted cells. The immunoSEQ Assay was used to sequence the TCRbeta CDR3 regions. Entries here come from immuneACCESS through TCRdb and include only in-frame sequences with V and J called. Some clones fail to appear in such tables; in the studies checked, an unresolved V gene covers under half of the shortfall, and the cause of the remainder is unknown. The sample records fewer than 120,000 clones, 89% of which are singletons. The ten biggest clones cover about 0.3% of the sample.

The sequences come from CD4+ or CD8+ T cells sorted from blood, collected in a trial of the OX40 agonist ivuxolimab. The TCR originated in an adult with an advanced solid tumor such as melanoma, head and neck, liver or kidney cancer. Here the chain combines TRBV5-1 and TRBJ2-1; TRBD2 lines up with 11 middle nucleotides. CDR3 protein: CASSLGLAGSSYNEQFF. At the DNA level, the sequence is TGCGCCAGCAGCTTGGGACTAGCGGGAAGTTCCTACAATGAGCAGTTCTTC.